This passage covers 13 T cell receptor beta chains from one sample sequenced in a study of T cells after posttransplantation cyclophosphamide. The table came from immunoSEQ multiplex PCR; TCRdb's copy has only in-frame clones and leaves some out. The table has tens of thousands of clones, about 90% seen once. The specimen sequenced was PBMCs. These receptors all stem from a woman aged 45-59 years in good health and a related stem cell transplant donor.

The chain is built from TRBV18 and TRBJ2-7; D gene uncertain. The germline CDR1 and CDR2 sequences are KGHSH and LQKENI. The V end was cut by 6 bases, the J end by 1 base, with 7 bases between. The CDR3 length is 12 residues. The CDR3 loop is CASSPESYEQYF. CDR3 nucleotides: TGTGCCAGCTCGCCAGAGTCCTACGAGCAGTACTTC.

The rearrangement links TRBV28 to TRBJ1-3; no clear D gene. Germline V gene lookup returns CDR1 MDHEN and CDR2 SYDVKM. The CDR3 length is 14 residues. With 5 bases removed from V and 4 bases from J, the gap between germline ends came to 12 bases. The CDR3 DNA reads TGTGCCAGCAGTAGCCTACCCGCCGGAAACACCATATATTTT. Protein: CASSSLPAGNTIYF.

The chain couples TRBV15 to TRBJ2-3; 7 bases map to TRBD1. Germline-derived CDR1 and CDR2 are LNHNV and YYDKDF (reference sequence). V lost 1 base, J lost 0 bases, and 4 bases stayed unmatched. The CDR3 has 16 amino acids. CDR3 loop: CATSRGQGFSTDTQYF. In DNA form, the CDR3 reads TGTGCCACCAGCAGAGGACAGGGATTTAGCACAGATACGCAGTATTTT.

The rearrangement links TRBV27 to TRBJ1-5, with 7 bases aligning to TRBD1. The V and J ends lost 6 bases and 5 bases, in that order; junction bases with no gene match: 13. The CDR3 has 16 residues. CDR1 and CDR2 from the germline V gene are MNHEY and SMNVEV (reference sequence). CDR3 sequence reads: CASSQWGGTEHQPQHF. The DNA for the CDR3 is TGTGCCAGCAGCCAATGGGGTGGGACAGAACATCAGCCCCAGCATTTT.

In nucleotides, the CDR3 is TGTGCCAGCAGCGCCGTACGGAGGGGTGGCTATGGCTACACCTTC. It encodes CASSAVRRGGYGYTF. This chain joins TRBV5-4 and TRBJ1-2; D perhaps matches TRBD1 (5 bases). V was trimmed by 4 bases and J by 4 bases, leaving 17 bases between them. The V gene's germline CDR1 is SGHNT and CDR2 YYREEE (reference sequence). This CDR3 contains 15 residues.

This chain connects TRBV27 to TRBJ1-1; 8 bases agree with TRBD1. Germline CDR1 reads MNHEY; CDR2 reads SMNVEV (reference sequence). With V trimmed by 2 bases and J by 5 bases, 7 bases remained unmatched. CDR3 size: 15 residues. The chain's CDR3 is CASSLRAGGKTEAFF. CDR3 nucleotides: TGTGCCAGCAGTTTAAGGGCAGGGGGCAAGACTGAAGCTTTCTTT.

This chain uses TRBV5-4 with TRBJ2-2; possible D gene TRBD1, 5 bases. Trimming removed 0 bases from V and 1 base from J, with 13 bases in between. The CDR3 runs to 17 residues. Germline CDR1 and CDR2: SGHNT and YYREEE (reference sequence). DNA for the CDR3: TGTGCCAGCAGCTTGGTTGGAAAGGGGAAGAACACCGGGGAGCTGTTTTTT. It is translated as CASSLVGKGKNTGELFF.

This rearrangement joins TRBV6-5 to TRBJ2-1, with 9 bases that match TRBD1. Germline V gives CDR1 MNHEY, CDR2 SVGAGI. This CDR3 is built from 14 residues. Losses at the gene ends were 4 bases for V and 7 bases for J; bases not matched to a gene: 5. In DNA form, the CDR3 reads TGTGCCAGCAGTTCCGGACAGGGGTGGAATGAGCAGTTCTTC. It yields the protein CASSSGQGWNEQFF.

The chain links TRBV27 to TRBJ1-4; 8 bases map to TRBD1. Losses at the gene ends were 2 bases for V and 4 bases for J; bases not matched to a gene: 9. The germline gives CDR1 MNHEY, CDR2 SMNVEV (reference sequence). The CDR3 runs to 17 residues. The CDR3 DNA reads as TGTGCCAGCAGTTTACGACGCCCGGACAGGGTTAATGAAAAACTGTTTTTT. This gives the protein CASSLRRPDRVNEKLFF.

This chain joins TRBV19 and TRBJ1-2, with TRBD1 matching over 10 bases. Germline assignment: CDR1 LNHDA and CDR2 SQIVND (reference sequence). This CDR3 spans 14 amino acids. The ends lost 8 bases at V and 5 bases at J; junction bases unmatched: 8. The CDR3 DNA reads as TGTGCCAGTGAAAGGGACAGGGGTGGGTATGGCTACACCTTC. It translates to CASERDRGGYGYTF. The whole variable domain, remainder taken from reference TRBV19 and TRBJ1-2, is DGGITQSPKYLFRKEGQNVTLSCEQNLNHDAMYWYRQDPGQGLRLIYYSQIVNDFQKGDIAEGYSVSREKKESFPLTVTSAQKNPTAFYLCASERDRGGYGYTFGSGTRLTVV.

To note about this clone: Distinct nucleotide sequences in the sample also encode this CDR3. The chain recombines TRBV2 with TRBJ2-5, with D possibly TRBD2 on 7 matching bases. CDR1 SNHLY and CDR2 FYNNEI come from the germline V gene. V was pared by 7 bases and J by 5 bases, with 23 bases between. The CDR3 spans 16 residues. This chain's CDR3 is CASKGDERGSKETQYF. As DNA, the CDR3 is TGTGCCAGCAAGGGGGATGAGCGGGGTAGTAAGGAGACCCAGTACTTC.

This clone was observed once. The CDR3 coding sequence is TGTGCCAGTAGTCTTGATACCGGGACAGGGGGCACCGAGCAGTACTTC. Translating it yields CASSLDTGTGGTEQYF. The gene calls are TRBV19 and TRBJ2-7; 12 bases fit TRBD1. CDR3 length: 16 residues. The V gene end was trimmed by 5 bases and the J gene end by 6 bases; junction bases not matched to a gene: 11. Germline V CDR1 and CDR2: LNHDA, SQIVND (reference sequence).

CDR3: CASSLREKLFF. The DNA of the CDR3 is TGTGCCAGCAGCTTGCGTGAAAAACTGTTTTTT. J is TRBJ1-4 and V is TRBV5-5, with D hard to call. Germline V CDR1 and CDR2: SGHKS, YYEKEE (reference sequence). V was pared by 1 base and J by 7 bases, with 2 bases between. The CDR3 has 11 residues.